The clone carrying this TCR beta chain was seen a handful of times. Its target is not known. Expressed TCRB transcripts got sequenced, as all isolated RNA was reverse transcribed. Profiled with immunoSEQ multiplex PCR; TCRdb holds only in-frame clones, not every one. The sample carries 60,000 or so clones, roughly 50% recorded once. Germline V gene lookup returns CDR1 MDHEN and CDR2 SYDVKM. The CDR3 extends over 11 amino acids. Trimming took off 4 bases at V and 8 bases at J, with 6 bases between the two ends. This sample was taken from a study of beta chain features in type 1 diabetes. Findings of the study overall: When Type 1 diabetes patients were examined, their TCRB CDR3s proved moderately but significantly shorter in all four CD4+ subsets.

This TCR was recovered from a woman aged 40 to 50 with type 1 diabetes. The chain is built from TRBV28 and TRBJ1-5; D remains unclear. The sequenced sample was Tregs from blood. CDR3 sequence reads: CASSYQEPQHF. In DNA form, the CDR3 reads TGTGCCAGCAGTTATCAGGAGCCCCAGCATTTT.